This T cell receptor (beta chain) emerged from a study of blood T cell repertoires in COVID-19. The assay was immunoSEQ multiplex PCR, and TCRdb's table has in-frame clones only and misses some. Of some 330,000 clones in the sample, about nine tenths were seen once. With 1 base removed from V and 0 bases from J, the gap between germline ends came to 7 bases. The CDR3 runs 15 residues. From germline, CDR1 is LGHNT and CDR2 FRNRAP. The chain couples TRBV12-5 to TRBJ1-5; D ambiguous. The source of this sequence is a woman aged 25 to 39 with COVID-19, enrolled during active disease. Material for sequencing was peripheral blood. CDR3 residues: CASGLGQHSNQPQHF. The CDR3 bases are TGTGCTAGTGGTTTGGGACAACATAGCAATCAGCCCCAGCATTTT.